The T cell receptor beta chain described here comes from a study of T cell responses to AZD1222 COVID-19 vaccine. Study findings and constraints: After two AZD1222 doses, spike-specific TCR breadth and depth rose versus day 0.

This clone was picked up a small number of times. Its matching antigen is unknown. Trimming took 3 bases from V and 1 from J, leaving 15 bases between them. The CDR3 runs to 17 residues. Germline CDR1 reads KGHSH; CDR2 reads LQKENI. TCRdb's table, derived via immunoSEQ multiplex PCR, lists solely in-frame clones and lacks some. The data show 85,000 to 90,000 clones, roughly 90% seen once. This chain joins TRBV18 and TRBJ2-2; D not certain. This clonotype was sampled from an adult who received the AZD1222 COVID-19 vaccine. The material sequenced was peripheral blood, taken 28 days after the second AZD1222 dose. CDR3 sequence reads: CASSPISITVNTGELFF. As DNA, the CDR3 is TGTGCCAGCTCACCTATTTCAATTACGGTGAACACCGGGGAGCTGTTTTTT.